Following are 9 T cell receptor beta chains from one sample sequenced in a study of human T cells and chemical hapten exposure. The time point here: patch test 2, 6 weeks after DPC sensitization. Treatment defined: therapeutic diphenylcyclopropenone sensitization with weekly scalp DPC. TCRdb passed the RACE reads through MiXCR, listing each CDR3 protein once. The sample lists just over 350,000 distinct CDR3 sequences, more than 5% occurring once. The material was whole blood, obtained in connection with sensitization to the hapten diphenylcyclopropenone (DPC). The receptors stem from a woman between 18 and 29 years old with alopecia areata. Some clones in this sample may be carry-over from other donors' samples.

This clonotype was recorded at least ten times. The chain joins TRBV7-2 to TRBJ1-1; no definite D call. The ends were cut back, 1 base at V and 10 bases at J, with 13 bases in the middle. The CDR3 loop spans 13 amino acids. Germline V gives CDR1 SGHTA, CDR2 FQGNSA. CDR3: CASSLGSTNRAFF. The CDR3 DNA is TGTGCCAGCAGCTTAGGGTCGACAAATAGAGCTTTCTTT.

The chain uses TRBV27 and TRBJ1-5; D might be TRBD1 (6 bases). Germline CDR1 reads MNHEY; CDR2 reads SMNVEV (reference sequence). V was cut by 8 bases and J by 1 base, with 12 bases left in between. This CDR3 is built from 14 residues. CDR3 sequence: CASGRGISNQPQHF. The CDR3 region has the DNA TGTGCCAGCGGGAGGGGGATCAGCAATCAGCCCCAGCATTTT.

V is TRBV27 and J is TRBJ2-2, with a weak D call TRBD1 (6 bases). The germline V gene has CDR1 MNHEY and CDR2 SMNVEV (reference sequence). V shed 3 bases and J shed 6 bases, with 17 bases lying between them. This CDR3 comprises 16 residues. This chain's CDR3 is CASSLRTGYRPGELFF. The CDR3 nucleotides read TGTGCCAGCAGTTTGAGAACAGGGTATCGTCCCGGGGAGCTGTTTTTT.

The table lists this clonotype with many counts. The CDR3 sequence: CSAEREKLFF. CDR3 sequence (DNA): TGCAGTGCTGAGCGCGAAAAACTGTTTTTT. The rearrangement joins TRBV20-1 to TRBJ1-4; no reliable D call. With 5 bases removed from V and 8 bases from J, the gap between germline ends came to 6 bases. The CDR3 is made up of 10 amino acids. Germline CDR1 DFQATT, CDR2 SNEGSKA (reference sequence).

This clonotype has just a few counts. This chain joins TRBV27 and TRBJ1-5; possibly TRBD1 for D (5 bases). The germline gives CDR1 MNHEY, CDR2 SMNVEV (reference sequence). V gave up 8 bases and J gave up 4 bases, with 12 bases separating them. This CDR3 is 13 amino acids long. CDR3 residues: CASRFRANQPQHF. The DNA for the CDR3 is TGTGCCAGCCGATTCAGGGCTAATCAGCCCCAGCATTTT.

This chain uses TRBV5-4 with TRBJ2-4; TRBD1 matches 9 bases. The CDR3 totals 15 residues. The germline V gene encodes CDR1 SGHNT and CDR2 YYREEE (reference sequence). The J segment lost 7 bases and the V segment lost 6 bases, leaving 11 bases of the junction unmatched. In nucleotides, the CDR3 is TGTGCCAGCACCCTTAGTGGACAGGGGATCAACATTCAGTACTTC. It translates to CASTLSGQGINIQYF. The full variable domain, completed using reference TRBV5-4 and TRBJ2-4, is ETGVTQSPTHLIKTRGQQVTLRCSSQSGHNTVSWYQQALGQGPQFIFQYYREEENGRGNFPPRFSGLQFPNYSSELNVNALELDDSALYLCASTLSGQGINIQYFGAGTRLSVL.

This clonotype appeared many times. This chain joins TRBV5-5 and TRBJ1-1; D is unresolved. Per the germline V gene, CDR1 is SGHKS and CDR2 is YYEKEE (reference sequence). The V end was cut by 0 bases, the J end by 1 base, with 10 bases between. The CDR3 sequence is 15 residues long. The CDR3 here is CASSLAVGRNTEAFF. The CDR3 coding sequence is TGTGCCAGCAGCTTGGCCGTGGGCAGGAACACTGAAGCTTTCTTT. The whole variable domain, remainder taken from reference TRBV5-5 and TRBJ1-1, is DAGVTQSPTHLIKTRGQQVTLRCSPISGHKSVSWYQQVLGQGPQFIFQYYEKEERGRGNFPDRFSARQFPNYSSELNVNALLLGDSALYLCASSLAVGRNTEAFFGQGTRLTVV.

The V gene is TRBV7-2, the J gene TRBJ2-3; tentative D call: TRBD1 (5 bases). Germline CDR1 reads SGHTA; CDR2 reads FQGNSA. The CDR3 sequence is 15 residues long. With 4 bases removed from V and 0 bases from J, the gap between germline ends came to 11 bases. The CDR3, as DNA: TGTGCCAGCAGCTCCCAAACAGGTAGCACAGATACGCAGTATTTT. Protein product: CASSSQTGSTDTQYF.

The genes are TRBV6-5 and TRBJ1-4; tentatively, D is TRBD1 (5 bases). This CDR3 has 13 amino acids. CDR1 is MNHEY and CDR2 is SVGAGI in the germline V gene. V was trimmed by 6 bases and J by 4 bases, leaving 9 bases between them. The CDR3 region has the DNA TGTGCCAGCAGAAGAGGGGTTAATGAAAAACTGTTTTTT. It yields the protein CASRRGVNEKLFF.